This T cell receptor beta chain stems from a study of blood T cell repertoires in COVID-19. Overall study: COVID-19 samples from acute and convalescent phases originated in the United States, Italy and Spain. PBMCs, B-cell-depleted T cells, or T cells were the source of the cDNA or gDNA that made up the material.

Original analysis: Estimated nucleated cell counts came from reference gene primer amplification. Sequencing was performed with immunoSEQ multiplex PCR; in TCRdb, only in-frame clones are kept and a portion is missing. Clonal size and the V and J genes are those of that table, whereas D and trimming came from the DNA. The table records about 170,000 clones, about 83% of them present only once. The CDR3 extends over 16 amino acids. CDR1 is ENHRY and CDR2 is SYGVKD in the germline V gene. The V gene end was trimmed by 3 bases and the J gene end by 4 bases; junction bases not matched to a gene: 9. The chain recombines TRBV10-3 with TRBJ2-5; 9 bases match TRBD1. Sequenced: peripheral blood. This sequence originates from a woman older than 75 with acute or convalescent COVID-19. CDR3 sequence: CAISDYDRGSGETQYF. The DNA of the CDR3 is TGTGCCATCAGTGATTACGACAGGGGGAGTGGAGAGACCCAGTACTTC.